Listed here is a single T cell receptor beta chain. This entry is derived from a study of blood T cell repertoires in COVID-19. Study-wide background: T cells, B-cell-depleted T cells, or PBMCs provided the cDNA or gDNA that served as material.

In the original processing: From reference gene primer amplification, estimates of nucleated cell counts were derived. The assay was immunoSEQ multiplex PCR, and TCRdb's table has in-frame clones only and misses some. The DNA gave D and trimming, while V, J and clone size come from that table. The repertoire consists of approximately 350,000 clones, with around 90% occurring once and the leading ten covering about 1.2%. The germline CDR1 and CDR2 sequences are MDHEN and SYDVKM. V lost 3 bases to trimming and J lost 9 bases, with 7 bases between them. The CDR3 is made up of 11 amino acids. The receptor was isolated from a man in his forties or fifties with acute or convalescent COVID-19. The sequenced sample consisted of peripheral blood. The J gene is TRBJ2-3, the V gene TRBV28; D not certain. CDR3 sequence (DNA): TGTGCCAGCAGTTTGGAGAACACGCAGTATTTT. It specifies CASSLENTQYF.